Below, 17 T cell receptor beta chains from the same sample are listed, as sequenced in a study of response to subunit inactivated influenza vaccine. TCRdb recomputed calls from the RT-PCR reads with MiXCR, one row per CDR3 protein. The sample includes 400,000 to 650,000 distinct CDR3 sequences, approximately 7.8% seen only once; the top ten take around 12%. Sequenced here: PBMCs from blood, sampled about 23 months after vaccination. These receptors originate from a man between 50 and 75 years old who received an inactivated influenza vaccine.

This clonotype was counted a few times. The chain is built from TRBV28 and TRBJ1-6, with D possibly being TRBD1 (6 bases). Germline V gene lookup returns CDR1 MDHEN and CDR2 SYDVKM. V was clipped by 6 bases and J by 10 bases, with 22 bases between them. The CDR3 spans 16 residues. The DNA of the CDR3 is TGTGCCAGCAGCCTCCTAACAGGGAGCGGGACCTCACCCCTCCACTTT. It encodes CASSLLTGSGTSPLHF. The whole variable domain, filled in from reference TRBV28 and TRBJ1-6, reads DVKVTQSSRYLVKRTGEKVFLECVQDMDHENMFWYRQDPGLGLRLIYFSYDVKMKEKGDIPEGYSVSREKKERFSLILESASTNQTSMYLCASSLLTGSGTSPLHFGNGTRLTVT.

V is TRBV7-2 and J is TRBJ1-1; D is uncertain. The CDR3 spans 15 residues. V shed 2 bases and J shed 0 bases, with 10 bases lying between them. Germline CDR1 reads SGHTA; CDR2 reads FQGNSA. The CDR3 spells CASSLPYGLNTEAFF. The DNA of the CDR3 is TGTGCCAGCAGCTTACCGTACGGATTGAACACTGAAGCTTTCTTT.

This clonotype was counted between two and nine times. V usage is TRBV13 and J usage is TRBJ1-1; possible D gene TRBD1, 5 bases. Germline V gives CDR1 PRHDT, CDR2 FYEKMQ (reference sequence). The CDR3 contains 18 residues. The V end lost 3 bases, the J end lost 0 bases, and 20 bases lay between the germline ends. CDR3 sequence reads: CASSFPVWKGKMNTEAFF. CDR3 in DNA: TGTGCCAGCAGCTTCCCCGTGTGGAAGGGGAAGATGAACACTGAAGCTTTCTTT.

This clonotype was observed a few times. The chain employs TRBV29-1 and TRBJ2-2; D not certain. CDR1 is SQVTM, CDR2 ANQGSEA, per germline. V lost 6 bases to trimming and J lost 4 bases, with 18 bases between them. The CDR3 runs 15 residues. The CDR3 here is CSVMPTSAGTGELFF. Written as DNA, the CDR3 is TGCAGCGTGATGCCCACCTCGGCAGGCACCGGGGAGCTGTTTTTT.

This sequence joins TRBV12-3 or TRBV12-4 and TRBJ1-2; possible D gene TRBD1, 5 bases. V was shortened by 6 bases and J by 2 bases, with 16 bases between the two germline ends. CDR3 length: 15 residues. CDR3 bases: TGTGCCAGCAGCGTAGCGGGGGTTACCAACTATGGCTACACCTTC. It codes for CASSVAGVTNYGYTF.

The V and J genes are TRBV18 and TRBJ1-5; D call uncertain. V dropped 2 bases and J dropped 5 bases, with 4 bases sitting between them. Germline V gives CDR1 KGHSH, CDR2 LQKENI. There are 12 residues in the CDR3. This chain's CDR3 is CASSPSDQPQHF. CDR3 coding DNA: TGTGCCAGCTCACCATCAGATCAGCCCCAGCATTTT.

This clonotype was counted ten times or more. The chain recombines TRBV18 with TRBJ2-3, with 9 positions matching TRBD1. The CDR3 sequence is 12 residues long. After removal of 3 bases from V and 11 bases from J, the junction contained 3 bases not matched to a gene. Germline V lookup: CDR1 KGHSH, CDR2 LQKENI. In nucleotides, the CDR3 is TGTGCCAGCTCACCCGGACAGGGGCTGCAGTATTTT. Protein: CASSPGQGLQYF.

This clonotype was seen at least ten times. The V gene is TRBV7-2, the J gene TRBJ2-1; the D is unclear. Trimming took off 4 bases at V and 5 bases at J, with 6 bases between the two ends. The germline V gene has CDR1 SGHTA and CDR2 FQGNSA. The CDR3 runs 12 residues. CDR3 sequence: CASSWGHNEQFF. CDR3 nucleotides: TGTGCCAGCAGCTGGGGTCACAATGAGCAGTTCTTC.

This clonotype was detected a few times. The V call is TRBV29-1, the J call TRBJ2-2, with D uncertain. With 5 bases removed from V and 1 base from J, the gap between germline ends came to 14 bases. CDR3 length equals 15 residues. Germline lookup yields CDR1 SQVTM and CDR2 ANQGSEA. The CDR3 DNA is TGCAGCGTTCCCTCGGCCCTCGGGAACACCGGGGAGCTGTTTTTT. It codes for CSVPSALGNTGELFF.

This clonotype was seen a handful of times. The V gene is TRBV28, the J gene TRBJ1-1, with no clear D. This CDR3 comprises 14 residues. Trimming left V 1 base short and J 0 bases short, with 6 bases between. Germline V gives CDR1 MDHEN, CDR2 SYDVKM. The DNA of the CDR3 is TGTGCCAGCAGTTTATTCCCCCTGAACACTGAAGCTTTCTTT. This gives the protein CASSLFPLNTEAFF.

This clonotype was seen a few times. This CDR3 is CSVLAESTGELFF. The CDR3 region has the DNA TGCAGTGTACTAGCGGAGTCCACCGGGGAGCTGTTTTTT. The chain is built from TRBV20-1 and TRBJ2-2; 8 nucleotides align to TRBD2. The germline gives CDR1 DFQATT, CDR2 SNEGSKA (reference sequence). The CDR3 runs to 13 residues. V dropped 7 bases and J dropped 4; count of bases not matched to a gene: 5.

This clonotype was found many times. Its ends do not fully match the called genes, so a read error is possible. The chain is built from TRBV10-3 and TRBJ2-7; 10 nucleotides agree with TRBD1. CDR1 and CDR2 (germline): ENHRY, SYGVKD. This CDR3 has 18 residues. The CDR3 DNA reads as TGTGCCATCAGTGGGGACAGGGGATTTCTTGTGGGCTCCAACGAGCAGTACTTC. This encodes CAISGDRGFLVGSNEQYF.

This chain uses TRBV6-1 with TRBJ1-2, with D uncertain. V gave up 2 bases and J gave up 1 base, with 5 bases separating them. Germline V gene data show CDR1 as MNHNS and CDR2 as SASEGT. This CDR3 spans 13 amino acids. The CDR3 spells CASSELDNYGYTF. The CDR3 coding sequence is TGTGCCAGCAGTGAATTGGATAACTATGGCTACACCTTC.

This clonotype was recorded many times. The J gene is TRBJ2-3, the V gene TRBV10-3, with D unresolved. This CDR3 is 16 amino acids long. The germline CDR1 and CDR2 sequences are ENHRY and SYGVKD. Trimming cost V 6 bases and J 3 bases, with 19 bases left between them. The CDR3 bases are TGTGCCATCAGAGAGGCCAAGGACCCTTTTACAGATACGCAGTATTTT. This gives the protein CAIREAKDPFTDTQYF.

This clonotype has ten or more counts. The rearrangement joins TRBV4-3 to TRBJ2-7; the match to TRBD2 covers 11 bases. The CDR3 is made up of 16 amino acids. The germline V gene encodes CDR1 LGHNA and CDR2 YSLEER. V lost 3 bases to trimming and J lost 1 base; unmatched junction nucleotides: 5. The CDR3 bases are TGCGCCAGCAGCCACACCGTAGCGGGAGGGTCCTACGAGCAGTACTTC. It codes for CASSHTVAGGSYEQYF.

This chain joins TRBV5-1 and TRBJ1-2, with unresolved D. Germline V gives CDR1 SGHRS, CDR2 YFSETQ. The V end was cut by 4 bases, the J end by 8 bases, with 18 bases between. The CDR3 spans 14 residues. CDR3: CASSAGTLPAGYTF. For the CDR3, the DNA is TGCGCCAGCAGCGCAGGAACCCTCCCCGCGGGCTACACCTTC.

This clonotype was detected only a few times. V gene TRBV4-2 combines with J gene TRBJ2-7, with D perhaps TRBD1 or TRBD2 (6 bases each). This CDR3 spans 17 amino acids. The germline gives CDR1 LGHNA, CDR2 YNFKEQ. V was pared by 3 bases and J by 5 bases, with 23 bases between. DNA of the CDR3: TGTGCCAGCAGCCACTCCCCGATGGGGGGCGGGTTTCACGAGCAGTACTTC. This gives the protein CASSHSPMGGGFHEQYF.